These 13 T cell receptor beta chains share one sample of origin, sequenced in a study of cytomegalovirus exposure and HLA in healthy donors. The study ran its PCR with 60 Vbeta and 13 Jbeta primers. Assay used: immunoSEQ multiplex PCR; TCRdb lists only in-frame clones, some missing. Of 180,000 or so clones in the sample, 80% to 90% were seen once. The sequencing sample was made of PBMCs. These receptors were taken from a man between 18 and 35 years old in good health and CMV-seropositive.

The chain joins TRBV6-5 to TRBJ2-3, with TRBD2 matching 9 bases. The CDR3 loop spans 16 amino acids. The junction had 10 bases not matched to a gene; V was cut back by 2 bases and J by 7 bases. The V gene's germline CDR1 is MNHEY and CDR2 SVGAGI. The CDR3 spells CASSYGGAGGQYTQYF. In nucleotides, the CDR3 is TGTGCCAGCAGTTACGGGGGAGCGGGGGGCCAGTATACGCAGTATTTT.

The CDR3 spells CASSVAPSPANYGYTF. The DNA for the CDR3 is TGTGCCAGCAGCGTAGCTCCGTCCCCGGCTAACTATGGCTACACCTTC. V usage is TRBV9 and J usage is TRBJ1-2; D is unresolved. Trimming left V 0 bases short and J 0 bases short, with 12 bases between. Germline V gives CDR1 SGDLS, CDR2 YYNGEE. The CDR3 has 16 residues. The full variable domain, its missing parts supplied by reference TRBV9 and TRBJ1-2, is DSGVTQTPKHLITATGQRVTLRCSPRSGDLSVYWYQQSLDQGLQFLIQYYNGEERAKGNILERFSAQQFPDLHSELNLSSLELGDSALYFCASSVAPSPANYGYTFGSGTRLTVV.

The chain recombines TRBV27 with TRBJ2-5; maybe TRBD1 (5 bases). The J call could be wrong; TRBJ2-7 is a better fit for the DNA end. Germline V gives CDR1 MNHEY, CDR2 SMNVEV (reference sequence). The CDR3 runs to 15 residues. The CDR3 region has the DNA TGTGCCAGCAGTTTTGCAGGGTTGAGCGCGTACGAGCAGTACTTC. Translated: CASSFAGLSAYEQYF.

As for this clone: Other nucleotide sequences in the sample specify the same CDR3. The chain has TRBV7-3 and TRBJ2-1, with 9 bases lining up with TRBD2. CDR1 is SGHTA and CDR2 is FQGTGA in the germline V gene. J gave up 3 bases and V 2 bases, and 2 bases lay outside the gene matches. This CDR3 spans 15 amino acids. Here the CDR3 reads CASSLAGGLYNEQFF. The CDR3 DNA reads as TGTGCCAGCAGCTTAGCGGGGGGGCTCTACAATGAGCAGTTCTTC.

The chain has TRBV4-1 and TRBJ2-1, with D hard to call. The CDR3 covers 16 residues. Germline lookup yields CDR1 MGHRA and CDR2 YSYEKL. Trimming cost V 5 bases and J 0 bases, with 14 bases left between them. CDR3 in DNA: TGCGCCAGCAGCTCCGGGTGGATTAGCTCCTACAATGAGCAGTTCTTC. Protein product: CASSSGWISSYNEQFF.

As to this clone: Relative to the germline gene, one junction end is altered; a read error may explain this. The V and J genes are TRBV7-7 and TRBJ2-1, with 8 positions matching TRBD1. The CDR3 loop spans 14 amino acids. The germline gives CDR1 SSHAT, CDR2 FNYEAQ (reference sequence). The CDR3: CASSLTQGAGEQFF. As DNA, the CDR3 is TGTGCTAGCAGCTTAACGCAGGGGGCCGGTGAGCAGTTCTTC.

The rearrangement joins TRBV28 to TRBJ2-6; 8 bases are shared with TRBD1. Germline V lookup: CDR1 MDHEN, CDR2 SYDVKM. J was trimmed by 5 bases and V by 7 bases; bases with no gene match: 19. This CDR3 is built from 19 residues. The DNA of the CDR3 is TGTGCCAGCACCCCAGGGGGCGTAAAGGGTACCCGTAGGGCCAACGTCCTGACTTTC. This codes for CASTPGGVKGTRRANVLTF.

V gene TRBV4-3 combines with J gene TRBJ2-1; 12 bases map to TRBD2. The trim removed 1 base at V and 8 bases at J, leaving 6 bases unmatched. Germline assignment: CDR1 LGHNA and CDR2 YSLEER. The CDR3 is 16 amino acids. The CDR3 loop reads CASSQGPLAGGDEQFF. The CDR3 DNA reads TGCGCCAGCAGCCAAGGGCCGCTAGCGGGGGGGGATGAGCAGTTCTTC.

The J gene is TRBJ2-1, the V gene TRBV5-1; D is possibly TRBD2 (6 bases). This CDR3 spans 16 amino acids. Germline V gives CDR1 SGHRS, CDR2 YFSETQ. The germline V and J ends were trimmed by 4 bases and 6 bases, with 20 bases remaining between them. This CDR3 is CASSPPWASAGNEQFF. CDR3 nucleotide sequence: TGCGCCAGCAGCCCCCCGTGGGCTAGCGCAGGCAATGAGCAGTTCTTC.

The chain uses TRBV19 and TRBJ1-5, with 7 nucleotides matching TRBD1. The germline V gene has CDR1 LNHDA and CDR2 SQIVND (reference sequence). After removal of 1 base from V and 6 bases from J, the junction contained 6 bases not matched to a gene. CDR3 size: 15 residues. Here the CDR3 reads CASSIVIRGAQPQHF. The CDR3 DNA is TGTGCCAGTAGTATAGTTATCAGGGGGGCTCAGCCCCAGCATTTT.

Here the CDR3 DNA reads TGCAGCGCCTCCGGGACAGGGCTAAACTATGGCTACACCTTC. This codes for CSASGTGLNYGYTF. V is TRBV29-1 and J is TRBJ1-2; 9 nucleotides align to TRBD1. The CDR3 is made up of 14 amino acids. Germline CDR1 and CDR2: SQVTM and ANQGSEA. The junction had 8 bases not matched to a gene; V was cut back by 7 bases and J by 2 bases.

The genes are TRBV5-4 and TRBJ2-1; 11 bases map to TRBD2. The CDR3 totals 16 residues. V trimming: 4 bases; J trimming: 15 bases; junction bases outside the gene matches: 18. The germline V gene has CDR1 SGHNT and CDR2 YYREEE (reference sequence). CDR3 sequence reads: CASSLSGGDSGGALFF. DNA for the CDR3: TGTGCCAGCAGCCTATCTGGTGGTGATAGCGGGGGGGCCTTGTTCTTC.

The chain joins TRBV5-4 to TRBJ1-1, with 7 bases that match TRBD1. CDR1 is SGHNT and CDR2 is YYREEE in the germline V gene (reference sequence). The CDR3 extends over 15 amino acids. The V segment lost 7 bases and the J segment 0 bases; nucleotides outside the gene matches: 9. CDR3 in amino acids: CASGFRQGMNTEAFF. In nucleotides, the CDR3 is TGTGCCAGCGGGTTCCGACAGGGAATGAACACTGAAGCTTTCTTT.